This is a list of T cell receptor beta chains from one sample in a study of T cell changes during pregnancy in multiple sclerosis. Here immunoSEQ multiplex PCR was the method, and the copy in TCRdb shows in-frame clones only, minus some. This sample yields 50,000 to 70,000 clones, of which about 91% are seen a single time; 0.75% to 0.95% belongs to the top ten. Sequencing was performed on peripheral blood, taken in the first trimester of pregnancy. These receptors were obtained from a female donor with multiple sclerosis, enrolled in a pregnancy study. CDR3s include the opening cysteine and the closing phenylalanine or tryptophan. The D gene is left open where the match is weak.

j_call | v_call | d_call | cdr3_nt | cdr3_aa
TRBJ1-1 | TRBV4-1 | TRBD1 | TGCGCCAGCAGCCAAGAGGTGGGACAGGGGAACACTGAAGCTTTCTTT | CASSQEVGQGNTEAFF
TRBJ2-5 | TRBV7-2 | TRBD2 | TGTGCCAGCAGAACCGGGACTAGCGGGGGCCGCGGACAGACCCAGTACTTC | CASRTGTSGGRGQTQYF
TRBJ1-1 | TRBV7-2 | NA | TGTGCCAGCAGCTTAAAGGGAGGGACTGAAGCTTTCTTT | CASSLKGGTEAFF
TRBJ1-1 | TRBV30 | TRBD1 | TGTGCCTGGGGCCCAGGGGGAGCTTTCTTT | CAWGPGGAFF
TRBJ1-1 | TRBV5-1 | NA | TGCGCCAGCAGCCTCGTAGGGGAGAACACTGAAGCTTTCTTT | CASSLVGENTEAFF
TRBJ2-7 | TRBV2 | NA | TGTGCCAGCAGTGCGTACCAGGAGCAGTACTTC | CASSAYQEQYF
TRBJ2-5 | TRBV2 | TRBD1 | TGTGCCACATATACAGGGGTGGAAGAGACCCAGTACTTC | CATYTGVEETQYF
TRBJ1-1 | TRBV27 | TRBD1 | TGTGCCAGCAGTTTGGGGGGACAGGGGAACACTGAAGCTTTCTTT | CASSLGGQGNTEAFF
TRBJ2-2 | TRBV9 | NA | TGTGCCAGCAGCGCTGGACAGTACACCGGGGAGCTGTTTTTT | CASSAGQYTGELFF
TRBJ2-3 | TRBV7-2 | TRBD2 | TGTGCCAGCAGTGACCTAGCGGGGGGTTTCACAGATACGCAGTATTTT | CASSDLAGGFTDTQYF
TRBJ2-7 | TRBV12-5 | NA | TGTGCTAGTGGTTTGGTACAGGGAAATCCAGGGGAGCAGTACTTC | CASGLVQGNPGEQYF
TRBJ1-5 | TRBV5-5 | NA | TGTGCCAGCAGCTTGGCGGGTAGCGGCAATCAGCCCCAGCATTTT | CASSLAGSGNQPQHF
TRBJ2-7 | TRBV7-2 | TRBD2 | TGTGCCAGCAGCCTTAGCGGGGCCTCCTACGAGCAGTACTTC | CASSLSGASYEQYF
TRBJ2-1 | TRBV29-1 | NA | TGCAGCGTTGAACAGCAGGGATTCGGCAATGAGCAGTTCTTC | CSVEQQGFGNEQFF
TRBJ1-3 | TRBV6-5 | NA | TGTGCCAGCAGTCCGAGGGAAGTGGGCACCATATATTTT | CASSPREVGTIYF
TRBJ1-1 | TRBV6-5 | NA | TGTGCCAGCAGTTACTCGGTCGGGAACACTGAAGCTTTCTTT | CASSYSVGNTEAFF
TRBJ2-7 | TRBV30 | TRBD1 | TGTGCCTGGAGGTCACAGGGGGCTCGGGAAGAGCAGTACTTC | CAWRSQGAREEQYF